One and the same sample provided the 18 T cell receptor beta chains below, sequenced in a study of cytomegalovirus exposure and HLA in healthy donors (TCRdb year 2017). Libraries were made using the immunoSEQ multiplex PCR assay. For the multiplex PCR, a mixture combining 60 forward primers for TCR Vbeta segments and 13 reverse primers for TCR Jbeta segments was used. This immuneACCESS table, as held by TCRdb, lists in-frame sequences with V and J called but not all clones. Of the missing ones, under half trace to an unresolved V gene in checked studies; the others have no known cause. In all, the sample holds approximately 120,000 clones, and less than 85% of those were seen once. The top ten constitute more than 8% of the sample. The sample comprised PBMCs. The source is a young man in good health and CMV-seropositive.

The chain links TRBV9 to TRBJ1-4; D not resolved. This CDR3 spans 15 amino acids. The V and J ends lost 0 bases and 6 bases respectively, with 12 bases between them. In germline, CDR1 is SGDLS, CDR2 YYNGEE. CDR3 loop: CASSVGGSGDEKLFF. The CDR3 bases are TGTGCCAGCAGCGTAGGTGGGAGTGGGGATGAAAAACTGTTTTTT.

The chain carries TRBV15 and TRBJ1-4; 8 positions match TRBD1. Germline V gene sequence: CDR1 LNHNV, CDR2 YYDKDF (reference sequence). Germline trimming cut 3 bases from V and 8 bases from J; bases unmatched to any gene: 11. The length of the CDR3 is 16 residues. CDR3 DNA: TGTGCCACCAGCAGTCCTTTTGGGACAGGAGGGGAAAAACTGTTTTTT. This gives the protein CATSSPFGTGGEKLFF.

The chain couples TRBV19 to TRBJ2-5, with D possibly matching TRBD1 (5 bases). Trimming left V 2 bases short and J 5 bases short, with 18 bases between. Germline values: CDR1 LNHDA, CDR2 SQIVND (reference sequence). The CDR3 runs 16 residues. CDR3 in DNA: TGTGCCAGTAGTATACCCTCAGGCTACTCAGGGGAGACCCAGTACTTC. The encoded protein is CASSIPSGYSGETQYF.

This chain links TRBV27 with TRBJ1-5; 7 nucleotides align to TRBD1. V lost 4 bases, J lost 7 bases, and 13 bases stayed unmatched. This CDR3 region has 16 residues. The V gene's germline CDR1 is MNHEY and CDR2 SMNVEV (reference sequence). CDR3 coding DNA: TGTGCCAGCAGTTACACCGGGACAGCCCTCGCCCAGCCCCAGCATTTT. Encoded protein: CASSYTGTALAQPQHF.

DNA for the CDR3: TGTGCCAGCAGTGTCGGACAGGGAGGTTGGGAGACCCAGTACTTC. This translates into CASSVGQGGWETQYF. The chain employs TRBV6-1 and TRBJ2-5; 8 bases map to TRBD1. Germline-derived CDR1 and CDR2 are MNHNS and SASEGT. The CDR3 is 15 residues long. J was trimmed by 5 bases and V by 4 bases; bases with no gene match: 9.

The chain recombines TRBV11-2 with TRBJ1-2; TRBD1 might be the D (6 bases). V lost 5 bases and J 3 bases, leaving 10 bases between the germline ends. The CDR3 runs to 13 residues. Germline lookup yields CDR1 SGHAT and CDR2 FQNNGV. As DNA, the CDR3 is TGTGCCAGCAGCGGTGCAGGGGACTATGGCTACACCTTC. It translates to CASSGAGDYGYTF.

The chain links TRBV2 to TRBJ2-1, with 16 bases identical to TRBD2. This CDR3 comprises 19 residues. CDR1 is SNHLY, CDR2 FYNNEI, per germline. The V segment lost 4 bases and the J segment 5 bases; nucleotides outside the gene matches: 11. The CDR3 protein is CASSATGLAGGIIDNEQFF. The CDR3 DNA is TGTGCCAGCAGTGCGACGGGACTAGCGGGGGGGATTATCGACAATGAGCAGTTCTTC.

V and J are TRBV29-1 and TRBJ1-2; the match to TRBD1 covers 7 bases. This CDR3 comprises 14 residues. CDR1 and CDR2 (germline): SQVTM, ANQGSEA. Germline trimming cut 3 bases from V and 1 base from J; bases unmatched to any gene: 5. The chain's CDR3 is CSVEPRGNNYGYTF. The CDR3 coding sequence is TGCAGCGTTGAGCCCAGGGGGAATAACTATGGCTACACCTTC. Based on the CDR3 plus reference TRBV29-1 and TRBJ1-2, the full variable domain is SAVISQKPSRDICQRGTSLTIQCQVDSQVTMMFWYRQQPGQSLTLIATANQGSEATYESGFVIDKFPISRPNLTFSTLTVSNMSPEDSSIYLCSVEPRGNNYGYTFGSGTRLTVV.

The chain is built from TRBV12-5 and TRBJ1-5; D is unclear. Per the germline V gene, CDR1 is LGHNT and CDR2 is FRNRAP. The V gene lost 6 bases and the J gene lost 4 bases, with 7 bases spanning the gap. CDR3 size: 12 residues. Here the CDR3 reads CASGSANQPQHF. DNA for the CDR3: TGTGCTAGTGGGTCAGCGAATCAGCCCCAGCATTTT.

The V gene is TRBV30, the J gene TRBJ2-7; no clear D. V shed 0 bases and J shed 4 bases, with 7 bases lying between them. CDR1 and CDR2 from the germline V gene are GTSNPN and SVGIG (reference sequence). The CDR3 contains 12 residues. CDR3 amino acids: CAWSVHLYEQYF. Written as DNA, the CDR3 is TGTGCCTGGAGTGTACACCTTTACGAGCAGTACTTC.

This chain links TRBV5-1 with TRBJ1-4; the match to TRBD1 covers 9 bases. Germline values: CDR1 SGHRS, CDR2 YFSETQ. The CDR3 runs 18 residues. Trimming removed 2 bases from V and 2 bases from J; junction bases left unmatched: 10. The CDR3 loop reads CASSLTGTGYRTNEKLFF. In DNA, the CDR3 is TGCGCCAGCAGCTTAACAGGGACAGGGTATAGGACTAATGAAAAACTGTTTTTT.

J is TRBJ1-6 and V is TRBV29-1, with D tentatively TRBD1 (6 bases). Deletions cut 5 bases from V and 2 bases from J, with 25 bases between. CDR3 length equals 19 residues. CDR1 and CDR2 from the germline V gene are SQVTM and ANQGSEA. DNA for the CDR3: TGCAGCGTTTACAGGGACGCTCGACTTAGATCCCCCTATAATTCACCCCTCCACTTT. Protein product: CSVYRDARLRSPYNSPLHF.

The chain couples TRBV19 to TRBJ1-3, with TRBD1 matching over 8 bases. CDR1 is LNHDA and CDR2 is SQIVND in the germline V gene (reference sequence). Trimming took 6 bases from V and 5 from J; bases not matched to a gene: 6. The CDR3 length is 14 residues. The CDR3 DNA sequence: TGTGCCAGTAGCACCACAGGGGGTCGAAACACCATATATTTT. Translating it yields CASSTTGGRNTIYF.

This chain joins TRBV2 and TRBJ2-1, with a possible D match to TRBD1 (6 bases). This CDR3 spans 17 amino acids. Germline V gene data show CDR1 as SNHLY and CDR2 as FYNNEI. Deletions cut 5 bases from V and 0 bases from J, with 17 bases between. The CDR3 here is CASSITTGTYSYNEQFF. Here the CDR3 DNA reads TGTGCCAGCAGTATTACGACAGGTACTTACTCCTACAATGAGCAGTTCTTC. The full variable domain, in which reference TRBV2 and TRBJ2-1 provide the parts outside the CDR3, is EPEVTQTPSHQVTQMGQEVILRCVPISNHLYFYWYRQILGQKVEFLVSFYNNEISEKSEIFDDQFSVERPDGSNFTLKIRSTKLEDSAMYFCASSITTGTYSYNEQFFGPGTRLTVL.

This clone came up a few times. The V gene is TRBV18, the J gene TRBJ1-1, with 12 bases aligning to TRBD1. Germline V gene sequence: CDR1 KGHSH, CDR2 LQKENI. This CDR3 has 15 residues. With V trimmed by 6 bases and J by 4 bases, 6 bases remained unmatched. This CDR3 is CASSPTGQGATEAFF. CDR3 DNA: TGTGCCAGCTCGCCAACGGGACAGGGGGCCACTGAAGCTTTCTTT.

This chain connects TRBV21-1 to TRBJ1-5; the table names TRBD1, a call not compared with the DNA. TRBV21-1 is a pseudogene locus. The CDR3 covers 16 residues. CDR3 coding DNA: TGTGCCAGCAGCAAAGGGGCAGGCTTTAGCAATCAGCCCCAGCATTTT. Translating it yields CASSKGAGFSNQPQHF.

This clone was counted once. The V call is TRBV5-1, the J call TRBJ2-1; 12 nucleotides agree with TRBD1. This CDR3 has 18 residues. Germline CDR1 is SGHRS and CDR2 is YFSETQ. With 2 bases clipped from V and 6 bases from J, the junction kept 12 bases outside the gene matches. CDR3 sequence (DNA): TGCGCCAGCAGCTTCCGGGACAGGGGGCTGTGGGGCGGCAATGAGCAGTTCTTC. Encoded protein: CASSFRDRGLWGGNEQFF.

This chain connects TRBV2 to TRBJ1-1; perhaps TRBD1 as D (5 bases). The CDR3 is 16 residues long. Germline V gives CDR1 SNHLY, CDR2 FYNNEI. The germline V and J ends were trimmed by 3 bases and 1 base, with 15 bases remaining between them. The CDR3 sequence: CASSEGKKGKNTEAFF. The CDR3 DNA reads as TGTGCCAGCAGTGAGGGTAAGAAGGGGAAGAACACTGAAGCTTTCTTT.